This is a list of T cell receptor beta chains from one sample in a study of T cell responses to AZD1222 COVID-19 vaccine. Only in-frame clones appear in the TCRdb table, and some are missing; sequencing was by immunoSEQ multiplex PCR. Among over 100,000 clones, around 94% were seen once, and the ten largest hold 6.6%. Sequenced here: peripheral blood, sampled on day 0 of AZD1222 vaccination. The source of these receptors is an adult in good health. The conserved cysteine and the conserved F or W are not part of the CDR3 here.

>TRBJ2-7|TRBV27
ASSPQSGSEQY
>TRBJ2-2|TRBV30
AWSFPRTQLGYGRSGELF
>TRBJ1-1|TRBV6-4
ASSEPTLRQAGTEAF
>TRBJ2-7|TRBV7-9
ASSTQGYDEQY
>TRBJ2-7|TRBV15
ATSSDRELYEQY
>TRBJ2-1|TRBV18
ASSPARGYNEQF
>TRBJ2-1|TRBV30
AWIGGLYNEQF
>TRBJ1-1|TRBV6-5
ASSSLQVLNTEAF
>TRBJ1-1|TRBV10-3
AISSQTGGTEAF
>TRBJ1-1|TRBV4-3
ASSQDLGTRTADTEAF
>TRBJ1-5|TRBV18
ASSPQMGSDQPQH
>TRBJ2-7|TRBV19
ASSIGTGMYEQY
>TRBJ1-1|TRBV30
AWRWARANTEAF
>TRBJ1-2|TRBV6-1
ASSEGRGPYYGYT
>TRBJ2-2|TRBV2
ASTGGTAGELF
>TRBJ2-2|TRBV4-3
ASSQRLAGVSNTGELF
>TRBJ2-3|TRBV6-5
ASILGATVDTQY
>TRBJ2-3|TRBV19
ASSISGRSTDTQY
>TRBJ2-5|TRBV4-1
ASSQVGVQETQY
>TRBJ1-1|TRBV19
ASSIQRADTEAF
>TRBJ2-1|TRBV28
ASSFQPRVPHEQF
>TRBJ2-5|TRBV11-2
ASSLVGEGPRETQY
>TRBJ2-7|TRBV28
ASSFDRAQAGEQY
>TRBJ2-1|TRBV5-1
ASSGGQGAFNEQF
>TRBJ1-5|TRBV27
ASSLSGSYSNQPQH
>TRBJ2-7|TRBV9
ASSVVADAYEQY